This is a list of T cell receptor beta chains from one sample in a study of blood T cell repertoires in COVID-19. TCRdb keeps only in-frame clones here, not all; method: immunoSEQ multiplex PCR. The data contain 250,000 or so clones, 84% of them seen just once; the ten biggest clones take up 4%. The sample was peripheral blood. The receptors stem from a man aged 50 to 60 with acute or convalescent COVID-19. The CDR3 runs from the conserved cysteine through the conserved F or W. The D gene is left open where the match is weak. A clone size is listed for some rows: how often the clone was seen (once, few, many), or a class if it is expanded.

len	v_gene	d_gene	abundance	j_gene	CDR3aa	CDR3nt
14	TRBV6-1	.	few	TRBJ1-2	CASTTAGLGYGYTF	TGTGCCAGCACCACCGCGGGACTCGGCTATGGCTACACCTTC
15	TRBV19	.	.	TRBJ1-5	CASGRDGLSDQPQHF	TGTGCCAGTGGCCGGGACGGACTATCGGATCAGCCCCAGCATTTT
15	TRBV30	TRBD1	.	TRBJ1-3	CAWSVEDRGLDTIYF	TGTGCCTGGAGTGTAGAAGACAGGGGGCTTGACACCATATATTTT
15	TRBV18	TRBD1	.	TRBJ2-1	CASSSPGQGAGEQFF	TGTGCCAGCTCATCGCCGGGACAGGGGGCAGGTGAGCAGTTCTTC
15	TRBV27	.	.	TRBJ1-1	CASSLRWPLNTEAFF	TGTGCCAGCAGTTTACGTTGGCCTCTGAACACTGAAGCTTTCTTT
14	TRBV5-5	.	.	TRBJ1-1	CASSFTQGDTEAFF	TGTGCCAGCAGCTTTACACAGGGCGACACTGAAGCTTTCTTT
15	TRBV2	TRBD2	.	TRBJ2-5	CASSEARSGGETQYF	TGTGCCAGCAGTGAAGCGCGGAGCGGGGGAGAGACCCAGTACTTC
13	TRBV3-1/TRBV3-2	.	.	TRBJ2-7	CASSQGGVEEQYF	TGTGCCAGCAGCCAAGGGGGAGTCGAAGAGCAGTACTTC
16	TRBV28	TRBD2	.	TRBJ2-1	CASSFPTSGYYNEQFF	TGTGCCAGCAGTTTCCCTACTAGCGGTTACTACAATGAGCAGTTCTTC
13	TRBV3-1/TRBV3-2	.	.	TRBJ1-2	CASKDSAGHGYTF	TGTGCCAGCAAAGACTCGGCAGGGCATGGCTACACCTTC
14	TRBV7-9	TRBD1	.	TRBJ1-2	CASSPGQGGYGYTF	TGTGCCAGCAGCCCCGGACAGGGCGGCTATGGCTACACCTTC
15	TRBV6-6	.	.	TRBJ2-2	CASRTGSMYTGELFF	TGTGCCAGCAGAACAGGATCGATGTACACCGGGGAGCTGTTTTTT
14	TRBV5-8	.	.	TRBJ1-2	CASKSRGANYGYTF	TGTGCCAGCAAGTCGCGGGGAGCTAACTATGGCTACACCTTC
15	TRBV6-5	TRBD2	.	TRBJ2-6	CASSPPGGGANVLTF	TGTGCCAGCAGCCCCCCGGGGGGTGGGGCCAACGTCCTGACTTTC
14	TRBV9	TRBD1	.	TRBJ1-5	CASSGGTGGQPQHF	TGTGCCAGCAGCGGAGGGACAGGGGGACAGCCCCAGCATTTT
16	TRBV3-1/TRBV3-2	.	.	TRBJ1-2	CASSQDNIRTYYGYTF	TGTGCCAGCAGCCAAGATAATATTAGGACATACTATGGCTACACCTTC
14	TRBV5-1	TRBD1	.	TRBJ1-6	CASSAGQGNSPLHF	TGCGCCAGCAGCGCGGGACAGGGAAATTCACCCCTCCACTTT
13	TRBV2	.	.	TRBJ2-7	CASSELNRGEQYF	TGTGCCAGCAGTGAATTGAATCGGGGGGAGCAGTACTTC
15	TRBV10-3	TRBD2	.	TRBJ2-3	CAIRNVAGITDTQYF	TGTGCCATCAGGAACGTAGCGGGGATCACAGATACGCAGTATTTT
13	TRBV15	.	few	TRBJ1-1	CATSRERGTEAFF	TGTGCCACCAGCAGAGAAAGGGGGACTGAAGCTTTCTTT
15	TRBV19	.	.	TRBJ1-6	CASSPIPGYNSPLHF	TGTGCCAGTAGTCCGATCCCAGGGTATAATTCACCCCTCCACTTT
14	TRBV19	.	.	TRBJ1-1	CASSTPRGAAEAFF	TGTGCCAGTAGTACTCCCAGGGGCGCCGCTGAAGCTTTCTTT
13	TRBV5-6	.	once	TRBJ2-4	CASSLGQGNIQYF	TGTGCCAGCAGCTTGGGCCAGGGGAACATTCAGTACTTC
15	TRBV11-3	TRBD1	.	TRBJ2-3	CASSPGTGSADTQYF	TGTGCCAGCAGCCCCGGGACAGGGAGTGCAGATACGCAGTATTTT
13	TRBV5-1	.	once	TRBJ2-1	CASSIGTKNEQFF	TGCGCCAGCAGCATCGGGACAAAGAATGAGCAGTTCTTC
15	TRBV3-1/TRBV3-2	TRBD1	.	TRBJ1-4	CASSLPGQGDEKLFF	TGTGCCAGCAGCCTCCCGGGACAGGGGGATGAAAAACTGTTTTTT
17	TRBV3-1/TRBV3-2	.	.	TRBJ1-2	CASSPSWGNDLNYGYTF	TGTGCCAGCAGCCCTAGCTGGGGAAACGATTTAAACTATGGCTACACCTTC
17	TRBV7-8	TRBD1	.	TRBJ2-3	CASTRFPQGVSTDTQYF	TGTGCCAGCACCAGGTTCCCACAGGGGGTTAGCACAGATACGCAGTATTTT
13	TRBV6-5	.	.	TRBJ1-2	CASSRDTTYGYTF	TGTGCCAGCAGCCGGGACACGACCTATGGCTACACCTTC
15	TRBV9	.	.	TRBJ2-1	CASSVGIRLDNEQFF	TGTGCCAGCAGCGTCGGGATACGGCTCGACAATGAGCAGTTCTTC
15	TRBV30	TRBD2	.	TRBJ2-7	CAWSWGGLHSYEQYF	TGTGCCTGGTCGTGGGGGGGACTACACTCCTACGAGCAGTACTTC
16	TRBV10-1	.	.	TRBJ2-3	CASSEISQGNTDTQYF	TGCGCCAGCAGTGAGATTTCCCAGGGCAACACAGATACGCAGTATTTT
15	TRBV6-2/TRBV6-3	.	few	TRBJ1-5	CASSYSRTRVQPQHF	TGTGCCAGCAGTTACTCGAGAACCAGGGTTCAGCCCCAGCATTTT
15	TRBV15	TRBD1	.	TRBJ2-7	CATSATGQGLYEQYF	TGTGCCACCAGCGCGACGGGACAGGGGCTATACGAGCAGTACTTC
12	TRBV7-8	.	once	TRBJ2-5	CASSPYQETQYF	TGTGCCAGCAGCCCGTACCAAGAGACCCAGTACTTC
15	TRBV2	.	.	TRBJ2-5	CASSDGPGEQETQYF	TGTGCCAGCAGTGATGGCCCAGGGGAGCAAGAGACCCAGTACTTC
16	TRBV5-1	TRBD2	once	TRBJ2-1	CASSLRGGSSYNEQFF	TGCGCCAGCAGCTTGAGAGGCGGGAGCTCCTACAATGAGCAGTTCTTC
15	TRBV5-8	TRBD1	few	TRBJ1-1	CASSLVTGANTEAFF	TGTGCCAGCAGCCTGGTCACAGGGGCGAACACTGAAGCTTTCTTT
14	TRBV7-2	.	once	TRBJ2-1	CASSEGGRDNEQFF	TGTGCCAGCAGCGAGGGAGGACGGGACAATGAGCAGTTCTTC